The clone carrying this T cell receptor beta chain was detected only a few times. This entry is derived from a study of patients and donors after allogeneic stem cell transplantation. The germline V gene encodes CDR1 MNHNY and CDR2 SVGAGI (reference sequence). The CDR3 consists of 15 residues. Trimming cost V 9 bases and J 4 bases, with 21 bases left between them. TCRdb re-analysed the RT-PCR reads in MiXCR, keeping a single row per CDR3 protein. This sample has about 100,000 distinct CDR3 sequences; around 36% occur once, and the top ten carry around 27%. The chain is built from TRBV6-6 and TRBJ2-5; tentative D call: TRBD2 (6 bases). What was sequenced was blood, either unsorted or a sorted T cell fraction (not recorded which). The source of this sequence is a human donor who was either an allogeneic HSCT recipient or a stem cell or donor lymphocyte infusion donor (not recorded which). It is not recorded whose cells these are; they may come from a transplant donor. In nucleotides, the CDR3 is TGTGCCAGTATGGGCGGAGGGAACGGAAGAGAGACCCAGTACTTC. It specifies CASMGGGNGRETQYF.